A single TCR beta chain is shown here with its context. Antigen unknown. V lost 5 bases to trimming and J lost 3 bases, with 13 bases between them. Germline V gene sequence: CDR1 PRHDT, CDR2 FYEKMQ (reference sequence). The CDR3 has 14 amino acids. This record comes from a study of shared clonotypes between healthy human individuals. Study-level points and caveats: Against clonotypes common to all four donors, non-shared ones had lower generation probabilities.

CD45RO-negative, CCR7-selected cells formed the naive CD8 fraction, which excluded terminally differentiated effector memory CD45RA+ cells. Donors, healthy HIV-negative adults, lacked recent acute infections or vaccinations. Here immunoSEQ multiplex PCR was the method, and the copy in TCRdb shows in-frame clones only, minus some. The data contain around 2,000,000 clones, around 93% of them seen just once; the ten biggest clones take up roughly 1.7%. This chain uses TRBV13 with TRBJ1-2; D unresolved. The sequenced material came from naive CD8+ T cells from PBMCs. The clonotype was recovered from a man aged 18 to 29 in good health. Some clones in this sample may be carry-over from other donors' samples. For the CDR3, the DNA is TGTGCCAGCAGCCCCGAAGGCCAGCACTATGGCTACACCTTC. This codes for CASSPEGQHYGYTF.